This T cell receptor (beta chain) was profiled in a study of type 1 regulatory T cells. The wider study: T-allo10 is an in vitro-generated, Tr1-enriched CD4 T cell product specific for alloantigen.

TCRdb analysed the reads with MiXCR anew, one entry per CDR3 protein. The table has 75,000 to 100,000 distinct CDR3 sequences, about a third seen once; the top ten hold about 2%. This CDR3 has 15 amino acids. V was pared by 1 base and J by 0 bases, with 10 bases between. Germline CDR1 reads DFQATT; CDR2 reads SNEGSKA (reference sequence). The sequenced material came from CD4+ T cells, either the whole sample or a sorted fraction (not recorded which). The receptor comes from a human donor in good health. The V and J genes are TRBV20-1 and TRBJ2-1; D is undetermined. CDR3 coding DNA: TGCAGTGCTAGAGGTGGCGGAAACTCCTACAATGAGCAGTTCTTC. It codes for CSARGGGNSYNEQFF.